This entry describes one TCR beta chain. Antigen specificity is unknown. The CDR3 totals 12 residues. Germline V lookup: CDR1 LNHDA, CDR2 SQIVND (reference sequence). The junction had 7 bases not matched to a gene; V was cut back by 8 bases and J by 8 bases. This specimen belongs to a study of cytomegalovirus exposure and HLA in healthy donors. General study findings and limits: Listed as cytomegalovirus-associated were 150 to 200 TCR beta chains. Later analysis demonstrated an association between a missense DCLRE1C variant and TCR beta V- and J-gene trimming. Sequencing probably produced one cluster of sequence variants that were highly shared.

PCR employed 60 Vbeta and 13 Jbeta primers. Data came from immunoSEQ multiplex PCR; TCRdb stores just in-frame clones and leaves some out. In the table there are 100,000 or so clones, roughly three quarters of which are singletons. The sequencing input was PBMCs. The genes are TRBV19 and TRBJ1-2; 8 nucleotides line up with TRBD1. The sequence derives from a man aged 35 to 55 in good health and CMV-seropositive. The CDR3 nucleotides are TGTGCCAGTGCCCAACAGGGGGGAGGCTACACCTTC. Translating gives CASAQQGGGYTF.